One sample yielded the 26 T cell receptor beta chains listed below, sequenced in a study of blood T cell repertoires in COVID-19. Sequenced by immunoSEQ multiplex PCR; TCRdb stores in-frame clones only, minus some. Here the sample spans about 170,000 clones, roughly 78% being singletons. The material sequenced was PBMCs or T cells enriched from blood (not recorded which). These TCRs come from a woman between 70 and 85 years old in a cohort exposed to, infected with or recovered from COVID-19 (not recorded which).

The chain combines TRBV5-4 with TRBJ2-7, with 7 nucleotides matching TRBD1. The CDR3 loop spans 15 amino acids. CDR1 is SGHNT, CDR2 YYREEE, per germline (reference sequence). Trimming removed 0 bases from V and 3 bases from J; junction bases left unmatched: 6. In nucleotides, the CDR3 is TGTGCCAGCAGCTTGGGTTGGGGACAGAACTACGAGCAGTACTTC. This gives the protein CASSLGWGQNYEQYF.

This clone came up a few times. The chain carries TRBV18 and TRBJ1-3; D remains unclear. The CDR3 length is 13 residues. Trimming pared 3 bases from V and 7 bases from J, leaving 10 bases between. The germline CDR1 and CDR2 sequences are KGHSH and LQKENI. CDR3 nucleotide sequence: TGTGCCAGCTCACCGGCAGCGGAGAACACCATATATTTT. Its translation: CASSPAAENTIYF.

This clone has only one observation. The V gene is TRBV3-1 (or the pseudogene TRBV3-2), the J gene TRBJ2-3; D is possibly TRBD2 (5 bases). Trimming shortened V by 4 bases and J by 7 bases, and 12 bases separated the two germline ends. Germline values: CDR1 LGHDT, CDR2 YNNKEL (reference sequence). CDR3 length: 13 residues. The CDR3 region is CASSLSRGNTQYF. Here the CDR3 DNA reads TGTGCCAGCAGCCTGTCTCGAGGGAATACGCAGTATTTT.

This chain uses TRBV2 with TRBJ2-1, with D possibly being TRBD1 (5 bases). In germline, CDR1 is SNHLY, CDR2 FYNNEI. This CDR3 has 13 amino acids. The germline V and J ends were trimmed by 3 bases and 6 bases, with 9 bases remaining between them. In DNA, the CDR3 is TGTGCCAGCAGTGATATCAGGGTCAATGAGCAGTTCTTC. It codes for CASSDIRVNEQFF.

The rearrangement uses TRBV7-2 and TRBJ2-5, with D maybe TRBD1 (6 bases). The CDR3 extends over 14 amino acids. Germline values: CDR1 SGHTA, CDR2 FQGNSA. V dropped 2 bases and J dropped 1 base, with 8 bases sitting between them. The CDR3, as DNA: TGTGCCAGCAGCTTACAAGGGGGCCAAGAGACCCAGTACTTC. Its translation: CASSLQGGQETQYF. The full variable domain, with the rest looked up from reference TRBV7-2 and TRBJ2-5, is GAGVSQSPSNKVTEKGKDVELRCDPISGHTALYWYRQSLGQGLEFLIYFQGNSAPDKSGLPSDRFSAERTGGSVSTLTIQRTQQEDSAVYLCASSLQGGQETQYFGPGTRLLVL.

The V gene is TRBV10-3, the J gene TRBJ2-5; maybe TRBD1 (6 bases). There are 14 residues in the CDR3. The V and J ends lost 3 bases and 5 bases respectively, with 13 bases between them. CDR1 and CDR2 from the germline V gene are ENHRY and SYGVKD. The CDR3 sequence: CAISEGRDTETQYF. The CDR3 DNA follows: TGTGCCATCAGTGAAGGCCGGGACACTGAGACCCAGTACTTC.

The chain links TRBV18 to TRBJ2-7; tentatively, D is TRBD2 (5 bases). V lost 2 bases and J lost 7, with 15 bases in between. This CDR3 contains 14 residues. The germline gives CDR1 KGHSH, CDR2 LQKENI. The CDR3 bases are TGTGCCAGCTCACCAATTGGGCAGTCGGGGGAGCAGTACTTC. It specifies CASSPIGQSGEQYF. Complete variable domain (other parts from reference TRBV18 and TRBJ2-7): NAGVMQNPRHLVRRRGQEARLRCSPMKGHSHVYWYRQLPEEGLKFMVYLQKENIIDESGMPKERFSAEFPKEGPSILRIQQVVRGDSAAYFCASSPIGQSGEQYFGPGTRLTVT.

A few counts support this clone. J is TRBJ2-3 and V is TRBV6-5; TRBD2 matches at 8 bases. J lost 0 bases, V lost 5 bases, and 4 bases had no gene match. Germline V gene sequence: CDR1 MNHEY, CDR2 SVGAGI. The CDR3 sequence is 15 residues long. For the CDR3, the DNA is TGTGCCAGCAGTAGGAGCGGGAGAAGCACAGATACGCAGTATTTT. As protein: CASSRSGRSTDTQYF.

V gene TRBV7-2 combines with J gene TRBJ2-1; D is undetermined. Trimming pared 8 bases from V and 0 bases from J, leaving 11 bases between. CDR1 is SGHTA, CDR2 FQGNSA, per germline. There are 14 residues in the CDR3. The chain's CDR3 is CASGFRSSYNEQFF. The CDR3 coding sequence is TGTGCCAGCGGATTTAGGAGCTCCTACAATGAGCAGTTCTTC.

The chain recombines TRBV7-8 with TRBJ2-7, with D possibly matching TRBD1 (6 bases). V was clipped by 0 bases and J by 0 bases, with 18 bases between them. The length of the CDR3 is 18 residues. Germline V gives CDR1 SGHVS, CDR2 FQNEAQ. The CDR3 sequence: CASSLAQGWMSSSYEQYF. Written as DNA, the CDR3 is TGTGCCAGCAGCTTAGCGCAGGGGTGGATGAGCAGCTCCTACGAGCAGTACTTC.

This clone came up a few times. The chain is built from TRBV20-1 and TRBJ2-7; 7 bases are shared with TRBD2. CDR3 length: 12 amino acids. CDR1 and CDR2 from the germline V gene are DFQATT and SNEGSKA (reference sequence). J lost 4 bases, V lost 3 bases, and 3 bases had no gene match. CDR3: CSASGGGYEQYF. The DNA for the CDR3 is TGCAGTGCTAGTGGGGGGGGATACGAGCAGTACTTC.

The gene calls are TRBV5-1 and TRBJ2-2; 10 nucleotides align to TRBD2. The ends lost 4 bases at V and 4 bases at J; junction bases unmatched: 7. This CDR3 contains 16 residues. Germline-derived CDR1 and CDR2 are SGHRS and YFSETQ. CDR3 sequence reads: CASSGSASGSTGELFF. As DNA, the CDR3 is TGCGCCAGCAGCGGATCAGCTAGCGGGAGCACCGGGGAGCTGTTTTTT.

The V call is TRBV14, the J call TRBJ2-7; D not certain. The CDR3 runs to 11 residues. From germline, CDR1 is SGHDN and CDR2 FVKESK. Trimming shortened V by 6 bases and J by 3 bases, and 6 bases separated the two germline ends. CDR3 region: CASSSLYEQYF. In DNA, the CDR3 is TGTGCCAGCAGTAGTCTCTACGAGCAGTACTTC.

This clone was observed a few times. This sequence joins TRBV4-1 and TRBJ2-7, with TRBD1 matching 9 bases. J gave up 4 bases and V 4 bases, and 8 bases lay outside the gene matches. Germline V gives CDR1 MGHRA, CDR2 YSYEKL. The CDR3 totals 15 residues. The CDR3 DNA follows: TGCGCCAGCAGCCGAGGACAGGGGAGACAATACGAGCAGTACTTC. It specifies CASSRGQGRQYEQYF.

The chain recombines TRBV5-4 with TRBJ2-1, with a tentative D call TRBD2 (7 bases). Trimming took 0 bases from V and 6 from J, leaving 13 bases between them. The CDR3 is 15 residues long. Germline V gene sequence: CDR1 SGHNT, CDR2 YYREEE (reference sequence). CDR3 in DNA: TGTGCCAGCAGCTTGGTTGCGGGGGCAGGCAATGAGCAGTTCTTC. This translates into CASSLVAGAGNEQFF.

V is TRBV7-3 and J is TRBJ2-2, with D uncertain. V lost 3 bases and J lost 4, with 6 bases in between. The germline gives CDR1 SGHTA, CDR2 FQGTGA. The CDR3 spans 13 residues. The CDR3 nucleotides are TGTGCCAGCAGCTTCTATGCCACCGGGGAGCTGTTTTTT. It encodes CASSFYATGELFF.

V and J are TRBV5-7 and TRBJ1-5; TRBD1 might be the D (5 bases). TRBV5-7 is classed as an ORF, of uncertain function. The length of the CDR3 is 16 residues. The V and J ends lost 4 bases and 5 bases respectively, with 19 bases between them. The CDR3 DNA reads as TGTGCCAGCAGCCACTGGCCCGGACAAAATTATCAGCCCCAGCATTTT. It translates to CASSHWPGQNYQPQHF.

This chain joins TRBV4-2 and TRBJ2-7; a possible D gene is TRBD2 (6 bases). CDR1 and CDR2 (germline): LGHNA, YNFKEQ. The V and J ends lost 0 bases and 4 bases respectively, with 13 bases between them. The CDR3 contains 15 residues. CDR3 DNA sequence: TGTGCCAGCAGCCAAGATCCCGGGAGTACGTACGAGCAGTACTTC. Protein: CASSQDPGSTYEQYF.

The chain's CDR3 is CAWSVQFWGELFF. The CDR3 DNA reads as TGTGCCTGGAGTGTACAATTCTGGGGGGAGCTGTTTTTT. V gene TRBV30 combines with J gene TRBJ2-2; D gene ambiguous. The V gene's germline CDR1 is GTSNPN and CDR2 SVGIG (reference sequence). The CDR3 length is 13 residues. The V and J ends lost 0 bases and 8 bases respectively, with 10 bases between them.

This rearrangement joins TRBV28 to TRBJ1-6; D remains unclear. Trimming stripped 7 bases from V and 8 bases from J, with 15 bases between. From germline, CDR1 is MDHEN and CDR2 SYDVKM. The CDR3 totals 14 residues. The CDR3 sequence is CASIRTSRDSPLHF. The CDR3 DNA reads as TGTGCCAGCATCCGGACCTCGAGGGATTCACCCCTCCACTTT.

CDR3 in DNA: TGTGCCAGCAGTGATCTAGGCGGCCCCAAACCCTACGAGCAGTACTTC. Encoded protein: CASSDLGGPKPYEQYF. The chain couples TRBV6-1 to TRBJ2-7; no clear D. The CDR3 is made up of 16 amino acids. Trimming removed 3 bases at V and 2 bases at J, with 17 bases between. CDR1 is MNHNS, CDR2 SASEGT, per germline.

This clone was observed a few times. The CDR3 DNA sequence: TGCGCCAGCAGTGAGAGGCGGGACACCGGGGAGCTGTTTTTT. Translating it yields CASSERRDTGELFF. The rearrangement joins TRBV10-1 to TRBJ2-2, with D possibly being TRBD2 (5 bases). There are 14 residues in the CDR3. Trimming took off 2 bases at V and 3 bases at J, with 7 bases between the two ends. Germline CDR1 and CDR2: WNHNN and SYGVQD (reference sequence).

The chain uses TRBV19 and TRBJ1-2, with TRBD1 matching over 10 bases. Germline V gene sequence: CDR1 LNHDA, CDR2 SQIVND (reference sequence). The CDR3 runs to 14 residues. Trimming cost V 7 bases and J 4 bases; bases outside gene matches: 6. The CDR3 DNA is TGTGCCAGTACCAGGGACAGGGGCGGCTATGGCTACACCTTC. Translated, it gives CASTRDRGGYGYTF.

This clone was counted between two and nine times. The J gene is TRBJ1-6, the V gene TRBV27; D might be TRBD1 (5 bases). The V end lost 4 bases, the J end lost 0 bases, and 28 bases lay between the germline ends. The CDR3 length is 22 residues. CDR1 is MNHEY and CDR2 is SMNVEV in the germline V gene (reference sequence). The CDR3 nucleotides are TGTGCCAGCAGTTCGACTCGGGACGCCCGAAAGGCGGGGCGCTCCTATAATTCACCCCTCCACTTT. Translating gives CASSSTRDARKAGRSYNSPLHF.

The table lists this clone with a count of one. The V gene is TRBV6-5, the J gene TRBJ2-1; 8 bases are shared with TRBD1. The V gene end was trimmed by 3 bases and the J gene end by 6 bases; junction bases not matched to a gene: 7. The CDR3 has 15 amino acids. Germline assignment: CDR1 MNHEY and CDR2 SVGAGI. The CDR3, as DNA: TGTGCCAGCAGTTATGAGCAGGGGGCGCGCAATGAGCAGTTCTTC. It encodes CASSYEQGARNEQFF.

This clone was recorded only once. The chain uses TRBV9 and TRBJ2-1; 15 positions agree with TRBD2. This CDR3 region has 17 residues. The V gene's germline CDR1 is SGDLS and CDR2 YYNGEE. Unmatched junction bases numbered 5, after V lost 3 bases and J lost 4 bases. The CDR3 loop is CASSAGTSGRIYNEQFF. The CDR3 DNA sequence: TGTGCCAGCAGCGCGGGGACTAGCGGGAGGATTTACAATGAGCAGTTCTTC. The full variable domain, completed using reference TRBV9 and TRBJ2-1, is DSGVTQTPKHLITATGQRVTLRCSPRSGDLSVYWYQQSLDQGLQFLIQYYNGEERAKGNILERFSAQQFPDLHSELNLSSLELGDSALYFCASSAGTSGRIYNEQFFGPGTRLTVL.